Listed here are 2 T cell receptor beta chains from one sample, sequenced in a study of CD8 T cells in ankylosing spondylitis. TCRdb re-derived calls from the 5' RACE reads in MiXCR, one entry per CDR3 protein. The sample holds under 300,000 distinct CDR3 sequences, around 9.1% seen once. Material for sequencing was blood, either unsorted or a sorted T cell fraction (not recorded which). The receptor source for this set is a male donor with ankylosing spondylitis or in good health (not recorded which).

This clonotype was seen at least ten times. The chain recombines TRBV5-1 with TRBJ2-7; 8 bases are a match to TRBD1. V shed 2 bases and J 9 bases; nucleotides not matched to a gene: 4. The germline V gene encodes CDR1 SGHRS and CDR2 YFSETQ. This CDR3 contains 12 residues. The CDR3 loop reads CASSFDRGTQYF. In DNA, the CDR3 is TGCGCCAGCAGCTTTGACAGGGGAACGCAGTACTTC.

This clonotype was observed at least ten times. The CDR3 DNA reads TGCAGTGCTAGAAGGGCCAGCGGTCATGAGCAGTTCTTC. Protein: CSARRASGHEQFF. This sequence joins TRBV20-1 and TRBJ2-1, with D possibly TRBD2 on 5 matching bases. V lost 2 bases, J lost 8 bases, and 13 bases lay in between. Germline assignment: CDR1 DFQATT and CDR2 SNEGSKA (reference sequence). The CDR3 loop spans 13 amino acids.